A selection of T cell receptor beta chains follows, all from one sample in a study of T cells in localized non-small cell lung cancer. Clones were read by immunoSEQ multiplex PCR, and TCRdb kept only the in-frame ones, dropping some. The sample holds 15,000 to 20,000 clones, around 84% seen once. Specimen: peripheral blood, collected before any cancer treatment. The receptors were sampled from a male donor older than 55 with stage I lung adenocarcinoma. Each CDR3 is given with its conserved first and last residue. The D gene is left open where the match is weak. Clone size is given for some rows only: seen once, a few or many times, or a class if the clone is expanded.

V gene	D gene	clone size	CDR3 length	J gene	CDR3 DNA	CDR3 protein
TRBV18	TRBD1	.	12	TRBJ2-7	TGTGCCAGCTCACGACAGGGGGGAGAGCAGTACTTC	CASSRQGGEQYF
TRBV2	.	.	12	TRBJ1-1	TGTGCCAGCAGTTTAGGGGATACTGAAGCTTTCTTT	CASSLGDTEAFF
TRBV27	.	.	15	TRBJ2-7	TGTGCCAGCAGTCTCGGGTCTCCCGGGGTCTACGAGCAGTACTTC	CASSLGSPGVYEQYF
TRBV5-8	.	.	12	TRBJ1-1	TGTGCCAGCAGTTTCGACAGCCTTGAAGCTTTCTTT	CASSFDSLEAFF
TRBV5-1	.	few	15	TRBJ2-5	TGCGCCAGCAGCTTCGGCGGGGGCTCCCAAGAGACCCAGTACTTC	CASSFGGGSQETQYF
TRBV28	TRBD1	.	13	TRBJ1-3	TGTGCCGTAACAGGGGGCTCTGGAAACACCATATATTTT	CAVTGGSGNTIYF
TRBV13	.	once	14	TRBJ2-7	TGTGCCAGCAGCTTACGCAGGGGGGTGTACGAGCAGTACTTC	CASSLRRGVYEQYF
TRBV7-9	.	once	14	TRBJ1-6	TGTGCCAGCAGGGACGGAACATATAATTCACCCCTCCACTTT	CASRDGTYNSPLHF
TRBV6-1	TRBD1	.	16	TRBJ1-5	TGTGCCAGCAGTGATACCGGGACAGGGATAAATCAGCCCCAGCATTTT	CASSDTGTGINQPQHF
TRBV6-6	.	.	15	TRBJ2-2	TGTGCCAGCAGCCCCCGCGGGATGAACACCGGGGAGCTGTTTTTT	CASSPRGMNTGELFF
TRBV5-1	TRBD1	.	14	TRBJ1-4	TGCGCCAGCAGCCACCGGGACAGAAATGAAAAACTGTTTTTT	CASSHRDRNEKLFF
TRBV12-5	.	few	11	TRBJ1-1	TGTGCTAGTGGTTCAGGGAGAGAAGCTTTCTTT	CASGSGREAFF
TRBV5-4	.	.	14	TRBJ1-1	TGTGCCAGCAGCTTGGCGAGGGAAGGGACTGAAGCTTTCTTT	CASSLAREGTEAFF
TRBV4-3	.	.	17	TRBJ1-2	TGCGCCAGCAGCCAAGATATGGGATACGGGACCTCGGCTGGCTACACCTTC	CASSQDMGYGTSAGYTF
TRBV7-8	TRBD1	.	14	TRBJ2-2	TGTGCCAGCAGGCGGACAGGGGGGCCCGGGGAGCTGTTTTTT	CASRRTGGPGELFF
TRBV19	TRBD1	.	16	TRBJ1-2	TGTGCCAGTAGCCCAAGGGCAGGGGGCGACTTCTATGGCTACACCTTC	CASSPRAGGDFYGYTF
TRBV2	TRBD1	few	14	TRBJ2-5	TGTGCCAGCAGCGCGGACAGGGGGCTAAAGACCCAGTACTTC	CASSADRGLKTQYF
TRBV11-2	.	once	15	TRBJ2-1	TGTGCCAGCAGTTCTCAAAGGACTACCGCTAATGAGCAGTTCTTC	CASSSQRTTANEQFF
TRBV7-2	.	.	14	TRBJ2-7	TGTGCCAGCAGCGACGGACCGTCTCTCCCGGGGCAGTACTTC	CASSDGPSLPGQYF
TRBV28	.	.	14	TRBJ2-3	TGTGCCAGCAGTCCCCCTGGAAGCACAGATACGCAGTATTTT	CASSPPGSTDTQYF
TRBV7-8	.	.	15	TRBJ2-5	TGTGCCAGCAGCTCAGGGAGGCCTGGACAAGAGACCCAGTACTTC	CASSSGRPGQETQYF
TRBV7-9	.	.	12	TRBJ1-5	TGTGCCAGCAGCCTAGGGGTACAGCCCCAGCATTTT	CASSLGVQPQHF
TRBV7-6	.	.	14	TRBJ2-7	TGTGCCAGCAGCTTAGATGTCGGCCCCTACGAGCAGTACTTC	CASSLDVGPYEQYF
TRBV5-1	TRBD1	.	15	TRBJ1-5	TGCGCCAGCAGACAGGGGACAGTACAAGAGGAGCCCCAGCATTTT	CASRQGTVQEEPQHF
TRBV18	.	.	13	TRBJ1-2	TGTGCCAGCTCACCACTGGCAGATCGTGGCTACACCTTC	CASSPLADRGYTF
TRBV7-9	.	.	15	TRBJ1-6	TGTGCCAGCAGCTGGAACCGGGGCGGGAATTCACCCCTCCACTTT	CASSWNRGGNSPLHF
TRBV7-2	TRBD2	once	14	TRBJ2-1	TGTGCCAGCAGCTTCGGGGGGGGCCGTCGGGAGCAGTTCTTC	CASSFGGGRREQFF
TRBV5-8	TRBD1	few	15	TRBJ2-7	TGTGCCAGCAGCTTGGGCGGGACAGGCAAAAACGAGCAGTACTTC	CASSLGGTGKNEQYF
TRBV5-4	.	once	16	TRBJ2-3	TGTGCCAGCAGCTTGGCTAGGGGCGCCGGCACAGATACGCAGTATTTT	CASSLARGAGTDTQYF
TRBV9	.	few	14	TRBJ1-5	TGTGCCAGGGGGAGACAGCATAGCAATCAGCCCCAGCATTTT	CARGRQHSNQPQHF
TRBV28	.	few	15	TRBJ1-5	TGTGCCAGCGGTCTCCAGGGGCAACACAATCAGCCCCAGCATTTT	CASGLQGQHNQPQHF
TRBV29-1	TRBD2	.	14	TRBJ2-7	TGCAGCGTAGCTCCGGGGAGGGGTCGAAACGAGCAGTACTTC	CSVAPGRGRNEQYF
TRBV6-5	TRBD1	.	16	TRBJ2-2	TGTGCCAGCAGTTATGGACAGGGTACCCTTTTCGGGGAGCTGTTTTTT	CASSYGQGTLFGELFF